This is a list of T cell receptor beta chains from one sample in a study of cytomegalovirus exposure and HLA in healthy donors. Only in-frame clones appear in the TCRdb table, and some are missing; sequencing was by immunoSEQ multiplex PCR. The repertoire holds 150,000 to 200,000 clones, with roughly 77% as singletons. Input material: PBMCs. The receptors shown here come from a man in his fifties or sixties in good health and CMV-seropositive. The CDR3 runs from the conserved cysteine through the conserved F or W. A D gene is named only where the DNA matches it firmly. Clone size, where shown, is once, few, many, or a class for clones that have expanded.

CDR3: CASSSASGGADTQYF; DNA: TGTGCCAGCAGTTCCGCTAGCGGGGGGGCGGATACGCAGTATTTT; D: TRBD2; V: TRBV28; length: 15; size: -; J: TRBJ2-3
CDR3: CASSEMLGARNQPQHF; DNA: TGCGCCAGCAGTGAGATGTTAGGGGCTCGCAATCAGCCCCAGCATTTT; D: -; V: TRBV10-2; length: 16; size: -; J: TRBJ1-5
CDR3: CASSLTQPTDTQYF; DNA: TGTGCCAGCAGCTTAACTCAACCCACAGATACGCAGTATTTT; D: -; V: TRBV7-2; length: 14; size: -; J: TRBJ2-3
CDR3: CASGLVLDRHHRYGYTF; DNA: TGTGCTAGTGGTTTGGTCCTCGACAGACACCATCGCTATGGCTACACCTTC; D: -; V: TRBV12-5; length: 17; size: -; J: TRBJ1-2
CDR3: CASSQDPASGGNEQFF; DNA: TGCGCCAGCAGCCAAGATCCCGCTAGCGGGGGCAATGAGCAGTTCTTC; D: TRBD2; V: TRBV4-1; length: 16; size: -; J: TRBJ2-1
CDR3: CASSSRYAAPGELFF; DNA: TGTGCCAGCAGCTCCAGATACGCTGCACCCGGGGAGCTGTTTTTT; D: -; V: TRBV7-8; length: 15; size: -; J: TRBJ2-2
CDR3: CASSRGTGTGNTIYF; DNA: TGCGCCAGCAGCCGAGGGACAGGGACTGGAAACACCATATATTTT; D: TRBD1; V: TRBV4-1; length: 15; size: -; J: TRBJ1-3
CDR3: CASSGRTSGGSMDTQYF; DNA: TGTGCCAGCAGCGGGAGGACTAGCGGGGGCTCGATGGATACGCAGTATTTT; D: TRBD2; V: TRBV5-4; length: 17; size: -; J: TRBJ2-3
CDR3: CASGAVGGPETQYF; DNA: TGCGCCAGCGGCGCCGTCGGAGGTCCAGAGACCCAGTACTTC; D: -; V: TRBV5-1; length: 14; size: -; J: TRBJ2-5
CDR3: CASSHTANTGELFF; DNA: TGTGCCAGCTCACACACAGCGAACACCGGGGAGCTGTTTTTT; D: -; V: TRBV18; length: 14; size: -; J: TRBJ2-2
CDR3: CASRIDRFNSEAFF; DNA: TGTGCCAGCAGGATTGACAGGTTCAATTCTGAAGCTTTCTTT; D: -; V: TRBV27; length: 14; size: few; J: TRBJ1-1
CDR3: CATRTGSSTEAFF; DNA: TGTGCCACCAGGACAGGGAGTAGCACTGAAGCTTTCTTT; D: TRBD1; V: TRBV15; length: 13; size: -; J: TRBJ1-1
CDR3: CASSFMQYRYGYTF; DNA: TGTGCCAGCAGCTTCATGCAGTATCGCTATGGCTACACCTTC; D: -; V: TRBV5-6; length: 14; size: -; J: TRBJ1-2
CDR3: CASSYRGYYNEQFF; DNA: TGTGCCAGCAGTTACAGGGGGTATTACAATGAGCAGTTCTTC; D: -; V: TRBV6-6; length: 14; size: -; J: TRBJ2-1
CDR3: CASSLFLAELQETQYF; DNA: TGTGCCAGCAGCTTATTTCTAGCGGAGTTACAAGAGACCCAGTACTTC; D: TRBD2; V: TRBV7-2; length: 16; size: -; J: TRBJ2-5
CDR3: CASSVGSGGAYEQYF; DNA: TGTGCCAGCAGCGTAGGGAGCGGGGGGGCCTACGAGCAGTACTTC; D: TRBD2; V: TRBV9; length: 15; size: -; J: TRBJ2-7
CDR3: CASSSGVWEETQYF; DNA: TGTGCCAGCAGCTCGGGGGTCTGGGAGGAGACCCAGTACTTC; D: -; V: TRBV7-9; length: 14; size: few; J: TRBJ2-5
CDR3: CASLRTGSGNTIYF; DNA: TGTGCCAGCTTACGGACAGGATCTGGAAACACCATATATTTT; D: TRBD1; V: TRBV18; length: 14; size: -; J: TRBJ1-3
CDR3: CASILDRGLVRGYYGYTF; DNA: TGTGCCAGCATCCTGGACAGGGGGCTAGTACGAGGATATTATGGCTACACCTTC; D: TRBD1; V: TRBV2; length: 18; size: -; J: TRBJ1-2
CDR3: CASRSTGISNQPQHF; DNA: TGTGCCAGCAGGAGCACAGGAATTAGCAATCAGCCCCAGCATTTT; D: -; V: TRBV28; length: 15; size: -; J: TRBJ1-5
CDR3: CASSTQNPPETQYF; DNA: TGTGCCAGTAGTACGCAGAATCCCCCGGAGACGCAGTATTTT; D: -; V: TRBV19; length: 14; size: few; J: TRBJ2-3
CDR3: CASSGTGGSGANVLTF; DNA: TGTGCCAGTAGTGGAACAGGGGGCTCTGGGGCCAACGTCCTGACTTTC; D: TRBD1; V: TRBV19; length: 16; size: -; J: TRBJ2-6
CDR3: CAISNPPYEQYF; DNA: TGTGCCATCAGTAACCCCCCCTACGAGCAGTACTTC; D: -; V: TRBV10-3; length: 12; size: -; J: TRBJ2-7
CDR3: CGDSEAFF; DNA: TGTGGCGACAGCGAAGCTTTCTTT; D: -; V: TRBV19; length: 8; size: few; J: TRBJ1-1
CDR3: CSVAGGGYNEQFF; DNA: TGCAGCGTTGCCGGGGGAGGCTACAATGAGCAGTTCTTC; D: -; V: TRBV29-1; length: 13; size: -; J: TRBJ2-1
CDR3: CASSLYGPGTGANYGYTF; DNA: TGTGCCAGCAGCTTGTATGGGCCCGGGACAGGGGCCAATTATGGCTACACCTTC; D: TRBD1; V: TRBV5-5; length: 18; size: -; J: TRBJ1-2
CDR3: CASSQEFPSGGFGELFF; DNA: TGCGCCAGCAGCCAAGAATTTCCTAGCGGGGGGTTCGGGGAGCTGTTTTTT; D: TRBD2; V: TRBV4-3; length: 17; size: once; J: TRBJ2-2
CDR3: CASSQDSRAKNIQYF; DNA: TGCGCCAGCAGCCAAGATAGTCGGGCCAAAAACATTCAGTACTTC; D: -; V: TRBV4-3; length: 15; size: few; J: TRBJ2-4
CDR3: CASSLAGQGLDF; DNA: TGTGCCAGCAGCTTAGCCGGACAGGGGTTGGACTTC; D: TRBD1; V: TRBV11-3; length: 12; size: -; J: TRBJ1-2
CDR3: CASSVEGAARSLYSPLHF; DNA: TGTGCCAGCAGCGTGGAGGGGGCTGCTCGAAGCCTCTATTCACCCCTCCACTTT; D: TRBD1; V: TRBV9; length: 18; size: -; J: TRBJ1-6
CDR3: CASSLAGGGARSDEQFF; DNA: TGCGCCAGCAGCTTGGCGGGCGGGGGGGCCAGGAGTGATGAGCAGTTCTTC; D: TRBD2; V: TRBV5-1; length: 17; size: -; J: TRBJ2-1
CDR3: CASIGGRARDTEAFF; DNA: TGTGCCAGCATCGGGGGGAGGGCGCGGGACACTGAAGCTTTCTTT; D: -; V: TRBV7-9; length: 15; size: -; J: TRBJ1-1
CDR3: CASSPTTNEKLFF; DNA: TGTGCCAGCAGCCCAACAACTAATGAAAAACTGTTTTTT; D: -; V: TRBV5-4; length: 13; size: -; J: TRBJ1-4
CDR3: CASSRTGSRNQPQHF; DNA: TGTGCCAGCAGCCGGACAGGGTCGCGCAATCAGCCCCAGCATTTT; D: TRBD1; V: TRBV6-5; length: 15; size: -; J: TRBJ1-5
CDR3: CASSQAAEETQYF; DNA: TGCGCCAGCAGCCAAGCGGCGGAGGAGACCCAGTACTTC; D: -; V: TRBV4-3; length: 13; size: few; J: TRBJ2-5
CDR3: CASSLKDRANTGELFF; DNA: TGTGCCAGCAGCCTAAAGGACAGAGCGAACACCGGGGAGCTGTTTTTT; D: -; V: TRBV9; length: 16; size: -; J: TRBJ2-2
CDR3: CASSPSRGYGYTF; DNA: TGTGCCAGCTCACCCTCCCGCGGCTATGGCTACACCTTC; D: -; V: TRBV18; length: 13; size: -; J: TRBJ1-2
CDR3: CASRKTTGGEAEAFF; DNA: TGTGCCAGCAGGAAGACGACAGGGGGCGAGGCTGAAGCTTTCTTT; D: TRBD1; V: TRBV2; length: 15; size: -; J: TRBJ1-1
CDR3: CASSLSGQGGQETQYF; DNA: TGTGCCAGCAGTTTATCGGGACAGGGGGGTCAAGAGACCCAGTACTTC; D: TRBD1; V: TRBV27; length: 16; size: -; J: TRBJ2-5
CDR3: CASSIGTASYEQYF; DNA: TGTGCCAGTAGTATCGGGACAGCGTCCTACGAGCAGTACTTC; D: TRBD1; V: TRBV19; length: 14; size: -; J: TRBJ2-7
CDR3: CASRRTGSHYTEAFF; DNA: TGCGCCAGCAGGAGGACAGGGAGTCATTACACTGAAGCTTTCTTT; D: TRBD1; V: TRBV5-1; length: 15; size: -; J: TRBJ1-1
CDR3: CASSPGEDTQYF; DNA: TGTGCCAGCAGCCCCGGGGAAGATACGCAGTATTTT; D: -; V: TRBV11-3; length: 12; size: -; J: TRBJ2-3
CDR3: CASSLSRDTQYF; DNA: TGTGCCAGCAGCTTGAGTAGAGATACGCAGTATTTT; D: -; V: TRBV5-6; length: 12; size: -; J: TRBJ2-3
CDR3: CASSLGQGSSYEQYF; DNA: TGTGCCAGCAGCCTGGGACAGGGGAGCTCCTACGAGCAGTACTTC; D: TRBD1; V: TRBV7-6; length: 15; size: few; J: TRBJ2-7
CDR3: CSVDAGVGETQYF; DNA: TGCAGCGTTGACGCAGGGGTCGGCGAGACCCAGTACTTC; D: -; V: TRBV29-1; length: 13; size: -; J: TRBJ2-5
CDR3: CASSPHGPSYSNQPQHF; DNA: TGTGCCAGCAGCCCACATGGGCCCTCTTATAGCAATCAGCCCCAGCATTTT; D: -; V: TRBV9; length: 17; size: -; J: TRBJ1-5
CDR3: CASRSLFGLHTQYF; DNA: TGTGCCAGCAGATCGCTCTTTGGCCTTCATACGCAGTATTTT; D: -; V: TRBV11-2; length: 14; size: -; J: TRBJ2-3
CDR3: CASSLRLAGGGNEQFF; DNA: TGCGCCAGCAGCTTGAGACTAGCGGGGGGGGGCAATGAGCAGTTCTTC; D: TRBD2; V: TRBV5-1; length: 16; size: -; J: TRBJ2-1
CDR3: CASSQDSNYGYTF; DNA: TGCGCCAGCAGCCAAGATAGCAACTATGGCTACACCTTC; D: -; V: TRBV4-3; length: 13; size: -; J: TRBJ1-2
CDR3: CASSLTDEITGELFF; DNA: TGTGCCAGCAGCTTGACAGACGAAATCACCGGGGAGCTGTTTTTT; D: -; V: TRBV7-3; length: 15; size: -; J: TRBJ2-2
CDR3: CASSPQAGQGYNEQFF; DNA: TGCGCCAGCAGCCCGCAGGCGGGACAGGGTTACAATGAGCAGTTCTTC; D: TRBD1; V: TRBV4-1; length: 16; size: -; J: TRBJ2-1
CDR3: CAGLSPGEKNEKLFF; DNA: TGTGCCGGCCTAAGTCCAGGGGAGAAAAATGAAAAACTGTTTTTT; D: -; V: TRBV21-1; length: 15; size: -; J: TRBJ1-4
CDR3: CASSVASLWNNEQFF; DNA: TGTGCCAGCAGCGTAGCTTCACTATGGAACAATGAGCAGTTCTTC; D: -; V: TRBV9; length: 15; size: -; J: TRBJ2-1
CDR3: CASSLAFTGQGRRDTQYF; DNA: TGTGCCAGCAGCTTGGCCTTTACGGGACAGGGCCGAAGGGATACGCAGTATTTT; D: TRBD1; V: TRBV5-4; length: 18; size: few; J: TRBJ2-3
CDR3: CASNRAQETQYF; DNA: TGTGCCAGCAACAGGGCACAAGAGACCCAGTACTTC; D: -; V: TRBV2; length: 12; size: -; J: TRBJ2-5
CDR3: CASSQPDRGQWDSGNTIYF; DNA: TGTGCCAGCAGCCAGCCCGACAGGGGGCAGTGGGACTCTGGAAACACCATATATTTT; D: TRBD1; V: TRBV4-2; length: 19; size: -; J: TRBJ1-3